This TCR beta chain was sequenced in a study of blood T cell repertoires in COVID-19. J was trimmed by 3 bases and V by 4 bases; bases with no gene match: 17. CDR1 and CDR2 (germline): SGHDN, FVKESK. This CDR3 contains 18 residues. The method was immunoSEQ multiplex PCR; TCRdb's version includes in-frame clones alone and lacks a portion of them. Found here are approximately 240,000 clones, around 90% of them singletons; the top ten hold about 6%. The sample was PBMCs or T cells enriched from blood (not recorded which). The chain has TRBV14 and TRBJ2-7, with 8 nucleotides matching TRBD1. The TCR originated in a woman aged 25-40 years with acute COVID-19. CDR3 in DNA: TGTGCCAGCAGCCCAAGGGAATCGGTTTACAGGGGGTTCTACGAGCAGTACTTC. Protein: CASSPRESVYRGFYEQYF. The whole variable domain, remainder taken from reference TRBV14 and TRBJ2-7, is EAGVTQFPSHSVIEKGQTVTLRCDPISGHDNLYWYRRVMGKEIKFLLHFVKESKQDESGMPNNRFLAERTGGTYSTLKVQPAELEDSGVYFCASSPRESVYRGFYEQYFGPGTRLTVT.